A selection of T cell receptor beta chains follows, all from one sample in a study of blood T cell repertoires in acute mononucleosis. Sequencing used immunoSEQ multiplex PCR; TCRdb keeps in-frame clones, though not all of them. The sample records approximately 930 clones, roughly 30% being singletons. This material consisted of EBV YVL epitope tetramer+ CD8+ T cells sorted from PBMCs, taken during convalescence from infectious mononucleosis. All receptors come from a man younger than 35 with infectious mononucleosis caused by EBV. The CDR3 runs from the conserved cysteine through the conserved F or W. D genes are given only for firm matches. Clone size appears in some rows only: once, few, many, or a class for an expanded clone.

clone_size,v_call,d_call,j_call,cdr3_nt,cdr3_aa
NA,TRBV28,NA,TRBJ2-2,NA,CASSFYLQLNTGSCFF
few,TRBV6-6,NA,TRBJ2-6,TGTGCCAGCAGCCCAGCTGGGGCCAACGTCCTGACTTTC,CASSPAGANVLTF
NA,TRBV4-2,NA,TRBJ2-6,TGTGCCAGCAGCCCAGCTGGGGCCAACGTCCTGACTTTC,CASSPAGANVLTF
few,TRBV6-5,NA,TRBJ2-3,TGTGCCAGCAGTGCGCTTGTTGGGTCAGCGTCGACGCAGTATTTT,CASSALVGSASTQYF
few,TRBV25-1,NA,TRBJ1-5,TGTGCCAGCAGTTTCCTACTGGGGGGCAATCAGCCCCAGCATTTT,CASSFLLGGNQPQHF
NA,TRBV6-1,NA,TRBJ2-7,TGTGCCAGCAGTGCCGGGGACACCTCCTACGAGCAGTACTTC,CASSAGDTSYEQYF
NA,TRBV7-4,NA,TRBJ2-3,TGTGCCAGCAGCCCCACGCTAGGCGGCGCAGATACGCAGTATTTT,CASSPTLGGADTQYF
NA,TRBV27,TRBD2,TRBJ2-3,TGTGCCAGCAGTTTATCGCCTAGCGGCTACGAGCAGTATTTT,CASSLSPSGYEQYF
medium-sized,TRBV27,TRBD1,TRBJ1-1,TGTGCCAGCGCCCGGACAGGGGGCACTGAAGCTTTCTTT,CASARTGGTEAFF
few,TRBV9,TRBD2,TRBJ2-5,TGTGCCAGCAGCGTGGGGGCAGTTGGACTAGCGGGACAAGAGACCCAGTACTTC,CASSVGAVGLAGQETQYF
NA,TRBV6-5,NA,TRBJ2-3,TGTGCCCTACTTGGGTCAGCGTCGACGCAGTATTTT,CALLGSASTQYF
many,TRBV6-5,TRBD2,TRBJ2-2,TGTGCCAGCAGACCCTGGGGAGGGACCGGGGAGCTGTTTTTT,CASRPWGGTGELFF
NA,TRBV29-1,NA,TRBJ2-7,TGCAGCGTTCGGGCGGGCTCGACCTTCTACGAGCAGTACTTC,CSVRAGSTFYEQYF
NA,TRBV6-5,NA,TRBJ2-3,TGTGCCAGCAGTGGCCTACTTGGGTCAGCGTCGTCGCAGTATTTT,CASSGLLGSASSQYF
few,TRBV9,NA,TRBJ2-7,TGTGCCAGCAGCCCCCTATTGGGGTCCGGAACCGAGCAGTACTTC,CASSPLLGSGTEQYF
few,TRBV6-5,NA,TRBJ2-1,TGTGCCAGTAATGGCGGAAGCTCCTACAATGAGCAGTTCTTC,CASNGGSSYNEQFF
NA,TRBV6-5,NA,TRBJ1-5,TGTGCCATCAGGGCCCTGTCGGGGGGCGGCCAGCCCCAGCATTTT,CAIRALSGGGQPQHF
NA,TRBV13,NA,TRBJ2-1,TGTGCCAGCAGTTTATATTCCAGTGAGCAGTTCTTC,CASSLYSSEQFF
NA,TRBV6-5,NA,TRBJ2-3,TGTGCCAGCAGTGCCCTAACTGGGTCAGCGTCGACGCAGTATTTT,CASSALTGSASTQYF
few,TRBV6-5,NA,TRBJ2-3,TGTGCCTGCAGTGCCGTAGTTGGGTCAGCGTCGACGCAGTATTTT,CACSAVVGSASTQYF
NA,TRBV6-5,NA,TRBJ2-3,TGTGCCAGCAGTGCCCTAGTTGGGTCAGCGTCGACGCAGTTTTTT,CASSALVGSASTQFF
NA,TRBV28,NA,TRBJ1-6,TGTGCCGGCAGGCCCCTACTTGGGGGGGGCTCACCCCCCCACTTT,CAGRPLLGGGSPPHF
many,TRBV25-1,NA,TRBJ2-1,TGTGCCAGCAGCACGACACTCTACAATGAGCAGTTCTTC,CASSTTLYNEQFF
NA,TRBV28,NA,TRBJ2-3,TGTGCCAGCAGACCTACTCTGGGGCAAGCGGAGACCCAGTATTTT,CASRPTLGQAETQYF